The sample holds one count of the clone carrying this TCR beta chain. This entry comes from a study of blood T cell repertoires in COVID-19. Study-level background: Material from acute and convalescent COVID-19 was sourced from the United States, Italy and Spain.

Looked up from germline, CDR1 is SGHTA and CDR2 is FQGNSA. The ends were cut back, 6 bases at V and 1 base at J, with 13 bases in the middle. The CDR3 length is 15 residues. Assay used: immunoSEQ multiplex PCR; TCRdb lists only in-frame clones, some missing. The data show 220,000 or so clones, 82% seen once. This sequence originates from a woman aged 60-70 years who had recovered from COVID-19. The source material was PBMCs or T cells enriched from blood (not recorded which). This chain joins TRBV7-2 and TRBJ1-5; D is unresolved. The CDR3 loop is CASSPNSGSNQPQHF. CDR3 DNA sequence: TGTGCCAGCAGTCCGAACAGTGGGAGCAATCAGCCCCAGCATTTT.